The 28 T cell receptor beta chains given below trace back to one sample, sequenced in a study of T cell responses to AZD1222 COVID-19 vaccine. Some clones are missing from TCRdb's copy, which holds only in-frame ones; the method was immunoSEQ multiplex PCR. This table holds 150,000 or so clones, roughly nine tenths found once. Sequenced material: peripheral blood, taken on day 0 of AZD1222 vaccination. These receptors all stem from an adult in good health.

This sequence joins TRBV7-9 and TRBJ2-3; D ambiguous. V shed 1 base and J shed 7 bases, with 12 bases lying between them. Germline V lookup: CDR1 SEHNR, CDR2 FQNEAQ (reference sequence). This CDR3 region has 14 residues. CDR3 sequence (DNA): TGTGCCAGCAGCTTAGTGTCGCGGCCGCATACGCAGTATTTT. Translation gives CASSLVSRPHTQYF.

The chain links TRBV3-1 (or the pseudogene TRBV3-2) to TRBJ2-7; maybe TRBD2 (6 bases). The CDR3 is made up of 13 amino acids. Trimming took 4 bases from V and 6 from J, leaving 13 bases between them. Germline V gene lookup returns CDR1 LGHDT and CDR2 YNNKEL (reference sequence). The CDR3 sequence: CASSPRLVLEQYF. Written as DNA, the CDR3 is TGTGCCAGCAGCCCCAGACTAGTCCTCGAGCAGTACTTC.

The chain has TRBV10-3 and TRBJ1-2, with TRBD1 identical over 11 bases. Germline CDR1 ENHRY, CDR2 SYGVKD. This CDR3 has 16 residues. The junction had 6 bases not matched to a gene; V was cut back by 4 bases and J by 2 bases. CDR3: CAISGGQGALNYGYTF. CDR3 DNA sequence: TGTGCCATCAGTGGAGGACAGGGGGCATTAAACTATGGCTACACCTTC.

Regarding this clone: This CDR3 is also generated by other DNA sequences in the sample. The DNA of the CDR3 is TGTGCCAGCAGCTTAGGGGGTGGCTACACCTTC. It yields the protein CASSLGGGYTF. The chain employs TRBV5-6 and TRBJ1-2, with a possible D match to TRBD1 (6 bases). CDR1 is SGHDT and CDR2 is YYEEEE in the germline V gene. The CDR3 has 11 amino acids. V shed 2 bases and J shed 7 bases, with 6 bases lying between them.

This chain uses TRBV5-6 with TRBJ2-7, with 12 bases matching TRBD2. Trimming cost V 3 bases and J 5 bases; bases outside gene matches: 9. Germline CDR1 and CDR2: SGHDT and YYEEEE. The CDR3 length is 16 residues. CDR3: CASSSSLAGGPDEQYF. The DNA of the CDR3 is TGTGCCAGCAGCTCCAGTCTAGCGGGAGGGCCGGACGAGCAGTACTTC.

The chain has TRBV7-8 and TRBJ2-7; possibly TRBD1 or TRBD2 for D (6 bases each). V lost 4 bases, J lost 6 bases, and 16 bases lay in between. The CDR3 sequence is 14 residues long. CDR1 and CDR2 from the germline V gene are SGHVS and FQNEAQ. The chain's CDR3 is CASSWGKQGGEQYF. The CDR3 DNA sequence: TGTGCCAGCAGCTGGGGAAAACAGGGAGGCGAGCAGTACTTC.

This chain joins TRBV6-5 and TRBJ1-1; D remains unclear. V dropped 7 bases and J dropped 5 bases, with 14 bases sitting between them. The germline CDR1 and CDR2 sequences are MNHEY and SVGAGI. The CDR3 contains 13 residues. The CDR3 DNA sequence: TGTGCCAGCATGACTGGGCTGGGTACTGAAGCTTTCTTT. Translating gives CASMTGLGTEAFF.

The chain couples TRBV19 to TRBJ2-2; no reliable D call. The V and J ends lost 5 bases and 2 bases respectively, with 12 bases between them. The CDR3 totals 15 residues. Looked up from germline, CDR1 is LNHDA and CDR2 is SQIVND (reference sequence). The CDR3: CASSGPAGNTGELFF. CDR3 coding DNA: TGTGCCAGTAGTGGCCCCGCAGGTAACACCGGGGAGCTGTTTTTT. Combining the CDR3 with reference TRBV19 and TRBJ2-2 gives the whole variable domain DGGITQSPKYLFRKEGQNVTLSCEQNLNHDAMYWYRQDPGQGLRLIYYSQIVNDFQKGDIAEGYSVSREKKESFPLTVTSAQKNPTAFYLCASSGPAGNTGELFFGEGSRLTVL.

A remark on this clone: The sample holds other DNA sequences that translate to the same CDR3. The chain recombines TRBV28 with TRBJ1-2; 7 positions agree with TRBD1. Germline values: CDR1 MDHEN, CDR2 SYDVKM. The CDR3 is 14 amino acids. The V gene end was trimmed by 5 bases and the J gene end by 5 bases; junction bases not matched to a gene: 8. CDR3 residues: CASSPPTGRYGYTF. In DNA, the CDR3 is TGTGCCAGCAGTCCCCCGACAGGGAGGTATGGCTACACCTTC.

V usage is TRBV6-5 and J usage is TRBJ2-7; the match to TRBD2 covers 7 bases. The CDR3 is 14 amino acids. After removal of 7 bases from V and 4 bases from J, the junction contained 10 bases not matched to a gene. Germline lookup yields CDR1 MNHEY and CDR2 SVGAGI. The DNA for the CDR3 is TGTGCCAGCAACCAGGGAGGGAGCTCTTACGAGCAGTACTTC. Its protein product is CASNQGGSSYEQYF.

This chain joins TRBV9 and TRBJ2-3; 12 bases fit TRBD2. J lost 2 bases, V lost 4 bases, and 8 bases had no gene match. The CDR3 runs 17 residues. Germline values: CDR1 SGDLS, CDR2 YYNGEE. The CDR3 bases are TGTGCCAGCAGCACCCGGACTAGCGGGGTGCCCACAGATACGCAGTATTTT. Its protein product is CASSTRTSGVPTDTQYF. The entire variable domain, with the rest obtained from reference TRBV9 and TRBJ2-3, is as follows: DSGVTQTPKHLITATGQRVTLRCSPRSGDLSVYWYQQSLDQGLQFLIQYYNGEERAKGNILERFSAQQFPDLHSELNLSSLELGDSALYFCASSTRTSGVPTDTQYFGPGTRLTVL.

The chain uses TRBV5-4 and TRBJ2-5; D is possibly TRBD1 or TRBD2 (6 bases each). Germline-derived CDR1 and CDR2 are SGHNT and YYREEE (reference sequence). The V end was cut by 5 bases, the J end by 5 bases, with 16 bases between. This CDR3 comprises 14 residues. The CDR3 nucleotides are TGTGCCAGCAGGGGGGGCCAAGAAGCGGAGACCCAGTACTTC. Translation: CASRGGQEAETQYF.

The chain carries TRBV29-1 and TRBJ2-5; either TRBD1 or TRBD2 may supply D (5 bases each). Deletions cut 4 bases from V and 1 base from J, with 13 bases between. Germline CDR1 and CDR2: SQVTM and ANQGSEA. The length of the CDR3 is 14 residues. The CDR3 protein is CSVVMGTSQETQYF. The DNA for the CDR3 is TGCAGCGTTGTAATGGGGACCTCCCAAGAGACCCAGTACTTC. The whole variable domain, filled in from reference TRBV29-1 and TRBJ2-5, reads SAVISQKPSRDICQRGTSLTIQCQVDSQVTMMFWYRQQPGQSLTLIATANQGSEATYESGFVIDKFPISRPNLTFSTLTVSNMSPEDSSIYLCSVVMGTSQETQYFGPGTRLLVL.

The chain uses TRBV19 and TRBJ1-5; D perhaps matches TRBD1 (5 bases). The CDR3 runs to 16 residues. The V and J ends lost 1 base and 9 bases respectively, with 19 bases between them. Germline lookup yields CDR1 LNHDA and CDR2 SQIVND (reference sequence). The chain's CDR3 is CASSIAPGVSSWPQHF. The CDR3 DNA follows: TGTGCCAGTAGTATAGCCCCGGGGGTCTCGTCTTGGCCCCAGCATTTT. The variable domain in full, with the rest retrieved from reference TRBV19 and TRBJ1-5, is DGGITQSPKYLFRKEGQNVTLSCEQNLNHDAMYWYRQDPGQGLRLIYYSQIVNDFQKGDIAEGYSVSREKKESFPLTVTSAQKNPTAFYLCASSIAPGVSSWPQHFGDGTRLSIL.

The DNA of the CDR3 is TGCAGCGTTGAAGATATTACTAGCGTAGCCGTCGATGAGCAGTTCTTC. Protein: CSVEDITSVAVDEQFF. The chain carries TRBV29-1 and TRBJ2-1, with TRBD2 matching 7 bases. CDR1 and CDR2 from the germline V gene are SQVTM and ANQGSEA. V trimming: 0 bases; J trimming: 8 bases; junction bases outside the gene matches: 13. The CDR3 is 16 residues long.

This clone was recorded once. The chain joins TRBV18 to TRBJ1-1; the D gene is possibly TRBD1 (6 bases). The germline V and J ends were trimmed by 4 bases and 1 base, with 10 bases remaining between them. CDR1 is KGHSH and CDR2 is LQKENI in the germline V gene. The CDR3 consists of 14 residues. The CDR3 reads CASSHRDKNTEAFF. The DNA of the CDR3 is TGTGCCAGCTCACATAGGGACAAGAACACTGAAGCTTTCTTT.

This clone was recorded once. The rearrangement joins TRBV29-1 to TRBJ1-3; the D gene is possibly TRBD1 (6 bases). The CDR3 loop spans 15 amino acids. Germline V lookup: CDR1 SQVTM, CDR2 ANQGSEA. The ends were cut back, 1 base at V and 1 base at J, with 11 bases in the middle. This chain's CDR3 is CSVEGLGGSGNTIYF. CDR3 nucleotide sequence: TGCAGCGTTGAAGGCCTAGGGGGTTCTGGAAACACCATATATTTT.

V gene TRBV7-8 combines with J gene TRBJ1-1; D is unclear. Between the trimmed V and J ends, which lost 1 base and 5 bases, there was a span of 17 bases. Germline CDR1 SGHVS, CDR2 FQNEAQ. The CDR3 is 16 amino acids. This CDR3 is CASSLELARGQTEAFF. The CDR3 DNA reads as TGTGCCAGCAGCTTAGAACTAGCCCGGGGTCAAACTGAAGCTTTCTTT.

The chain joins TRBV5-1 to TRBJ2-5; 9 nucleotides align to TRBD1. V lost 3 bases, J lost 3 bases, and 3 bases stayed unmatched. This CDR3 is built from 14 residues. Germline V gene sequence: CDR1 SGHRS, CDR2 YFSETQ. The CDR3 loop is CASSWGQGKETQYF. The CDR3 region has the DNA TGCGCCAGCAGCTGGGGACAGGGTAAAGAGACCCAGTACTTC.

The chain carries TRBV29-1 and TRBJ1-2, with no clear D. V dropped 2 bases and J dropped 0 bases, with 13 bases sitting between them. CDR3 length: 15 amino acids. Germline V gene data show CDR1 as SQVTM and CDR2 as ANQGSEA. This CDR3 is CSVEPIRRTNYGYTF. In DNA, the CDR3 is TGCAGCGTTGAACCCATTAGACGGACTAACTATGGCTACACCTTC. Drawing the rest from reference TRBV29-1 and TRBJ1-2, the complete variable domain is SAVISQKPSRDICQRGTSLTIQCQVDSQVTMMFWYRQQPGQSLTLIATANQGSEATYESGFVIDKFPISRPNLTFSTLTVSNMSPEDSSIYLCSVEPIRRTNYGYTFGSGTRLTVV.

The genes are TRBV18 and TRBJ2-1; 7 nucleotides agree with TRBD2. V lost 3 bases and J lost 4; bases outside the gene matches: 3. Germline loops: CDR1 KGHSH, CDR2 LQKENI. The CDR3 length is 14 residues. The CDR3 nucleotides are TGTGCCAGCTCACCGAGGGAGGGTTACAATGAGCAGTTCTTC. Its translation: CASSPREGYNEQFF.

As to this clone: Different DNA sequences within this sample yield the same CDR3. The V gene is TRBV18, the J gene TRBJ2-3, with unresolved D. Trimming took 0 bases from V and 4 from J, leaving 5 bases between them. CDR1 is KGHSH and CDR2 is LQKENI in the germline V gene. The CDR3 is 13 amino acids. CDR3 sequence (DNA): TGTGCCAGCTCACCACCGAGCGCAGATACGCAGTATTTT. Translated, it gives CASSPPSADTQYF.

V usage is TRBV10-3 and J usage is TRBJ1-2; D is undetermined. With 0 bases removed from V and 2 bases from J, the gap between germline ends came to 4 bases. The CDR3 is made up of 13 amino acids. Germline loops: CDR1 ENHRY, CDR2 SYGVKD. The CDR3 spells CAISESKNYGYTF. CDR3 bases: TGTGCCATCAGTGAGTCGAAAAACTATGGCTACACCTTC.

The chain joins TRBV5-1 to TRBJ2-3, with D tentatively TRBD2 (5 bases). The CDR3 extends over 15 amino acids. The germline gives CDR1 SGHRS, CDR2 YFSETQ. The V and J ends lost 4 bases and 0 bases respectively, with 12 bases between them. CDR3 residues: CASSLRGISTDTQYF. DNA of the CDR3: TGCGCCAGCAGCCTACGGGGTATTAGCACAGATACGCAGTATTTT. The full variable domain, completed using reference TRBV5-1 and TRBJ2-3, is KAGVTQTPRYLIKTRGQQVTLSCSPISGHRSVSWYQQTPGQGLQFLFEYFSETQRNKGNFPGRFSGRQFSNSRSEMNVSTLELGDSALYLCASSLRGISTDTQYFGPGTRLTVL.

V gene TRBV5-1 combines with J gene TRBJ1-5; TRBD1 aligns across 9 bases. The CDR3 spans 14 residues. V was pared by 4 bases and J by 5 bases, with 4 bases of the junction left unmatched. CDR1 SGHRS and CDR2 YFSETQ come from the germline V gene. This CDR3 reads CASSEQGADQPQHF. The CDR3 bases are TGCGCCAGCAGCGAACAGGGGGCTGATCAGCCCCAGCATTTT.

The CDR3: CASSPMQGNIQYF. CDR3 nucleotides: TGTGCCAGCAGCCCTATGCAGGGAAACATTCAGTACTTC. V gene TRBV7-8 combines with J gene TRBJ2-4; possibly TRBD1 for D (5 bases). Deletions cut 5 bases from V and 6 bases from J, with 11 bases between. Germline V CDR1 and CDR2: SGHVS, FQNEAQ. The length of the CDR3 is 13 residues.

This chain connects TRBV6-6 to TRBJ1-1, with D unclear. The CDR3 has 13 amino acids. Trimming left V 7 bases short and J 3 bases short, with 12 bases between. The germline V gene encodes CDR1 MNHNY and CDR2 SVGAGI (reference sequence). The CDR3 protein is CASMTEADTEAFF. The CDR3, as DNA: TGTGCCAGCATGACCGAAGCGGACACTGAAGCTTTCTTT.

CDR3 region: CASSRYQGKGTPLHF. CDR3 nucleotide sequence: TGTGCCAGCTCACGGTACCAGGGGAAAGGGACACCCCTCCACTTT. The J gene is TRBJ1-6, the V gene TRBV18; D may be TRBD1 (6 bases). The CDR3 totals 15 residues. Germline-derived CDR1 and CDR2 are KGHSH and LQKENI. Trimming pared 4 bases from V and 11 bases from J, leaving 18 bases between.